This T cell receptor beta chain was observed in a study of OX40 agonist ivuxolimab in advanced cancers. Study overall: Dose-escalation cases comprised hepatocellular carcinoma, melanoma, renal cell or head and neck cancer. Having had anti-PD-1, anti-PD-L1 or anti-CTLA-4 therapy before was allowed, and around 44% had some. Three partial responders included one hepatocellular carcinoma patient and two cutaneous melanoma patients. General observations from the study: Part of the nonresponder group also had normalized T-cell clonal expansion that was low.

About this clone: The antigen remains unidentified.

Libraries were prepared by immunoSEQ multiplex PCR; TCRdb keeps only in-frame clonotypes and omits some of them. The sample carries more than 9,500 clones, around 84% recorded once. Losses at the gene ends were 8 bases for V and 3 bases for J; bases not matched to a gene: 4. The length of the CDR3 is 14 residues. Germline V gene sequence: CDR1 MNHEY, CDR2 SMNVEV (reference sequence). The J gene is TRBJ1-5, the V gene TRBV27; TRBD1 aligns across 10 bases. The sequence derives from an adult with an advanced solid tumor such as melanoma, head and neck, liver or kidney cancer. Sample: CD4+ or CD8+ T cells sorted from blood, taken in a trial of the OX40 agonist ivuxolimab. The CDR3 DNA is TGTGCCAGCCGAGACAGGGGGCACAATCAGCCCCAGCATTTT. Translating gives CASRDRGHNQPQHF.